This T cell receptor (beta chain) was documented in a study of healthy donors' naive CD4 and CD8 T cells. From germline, CDR1 is SQVTM and CDR2 ANQGSEA. V lost 4 bases and J 10 bases, leaving 17 bases between the germline ends. The CDR3 totals 13 residues. Starting from around 500 ng of total RNA, TCR libraries were made with linear amplification. TCRdb independently ran MiXCR on the reads; one entry per CDR3 protein. The sample contains 150,000 to 200,000 distinct CDR3 sequences, 65% to 75% of which appear only once. The genes are TRBV29-1 and TRBJ2-1, with D possibly matching TRBD2 (5 bases). Sequencing input: naive CD4+ and CD8+ T cells sorted from blood, pooled from several donors. The receptor's source is a pool of human donors in good health; the sample pools cells from several healthy donors. The DNA for the CDR3 is TGCAGCGTTGGGGATCGGGGTGGGAACGAGCAGTTCTTC. Its translation is CSVGDRGGNEQFF.